What follows are 17 T cell receptor beta chains derived from one specimen sequenced in a study of response to subunit inactivated influenza vaccine. MiXCR, run by TCRdb on the RT-PCR reads, gives a single entry per CDR3 protein. The data contain 800,000 or so distinct CDR3 sequences, less than 25% of them singletons. This material consisted of PBMCs from blood, taken around 5 days after vaccination. These receptor sequences come from a man aged 50 to 59 who received an inactivated influenza vaccine.

The sample holds a few counts of this clonotype. This chain joins TRBV11-2 and TRBJ2-5; the match to TRBD2 covers 11 bases. CDR1 SGHAT and CDR2 FQNNGV come from the germline V gene. V lost 2 bases, J lost 5 bases, and 7 bases stayed unmatched. The CDR3 is made up of 16 amino acids. CDR3 sequence reads: CASSLIVAGGQETQYF. DNA of the CDR3: TGTGCCAGCAGCTTAATAGTAGCGGGGGGGCAGGAGACCCAGTACTTC.

This clonotype was counted many times. An end of the junction does not agree with germline; a read error may underlie this. The genes are TRBV5-1 and TRBJ2-1; D gene uncertain. The germline gives CDR1 SGHRS, CDR2 YFSETQ. This CDR3 region has 11 residues. The DNA of the CDR3 is TGTGCCAGCAGCCCTGACAATGAGCAGTTCTTC. Encoded protein: CASSPDNEQFF.

The table lists this clonotype with a few counts. The CDR3 DNA reads as TGCAGCGTTAGCAGCTTCTATGGCTACACCTTC. Translating gives CSVSSFYGYTF. This rearrangement joins TRBV29-1 to TRBJ1-2; D unclear. The CDR3 extends over 11 amino acids. V shed 5 bases and J shed 4 bases, with 8 bases lying between them. Germline CDR1 is SQVTM and CDR2 is ANQGSEA.

The chain carries TRBV30 and TRBJ1-2; TRBD1 matches at 7 bases. The CDR3 is made up of 15 amino acids. V lost 0 bases, J lost 0 bases, and 4 bases stayed unmatched. CDR1 and CDR2 from the germline V gene are GTSNPN and SVGIG (reference sequence). This CDR3 reads CAWSVGTASNYGYTF. The CDR3 DNA reads TGTGCCTGGAGTGTGGGGACAGCATCTAACTATGGCTACACCTTC.

The chain joins TRBV28 to TRBJ1-5, with TRBD1 matching 7 bases. Germline CDR1 is MDHEN and CDR2 is SYDVKM. The CDR3 is 13 residues long. Trimming removed 6 bases from V and 6 bases from J; junction bases left unmatched: 5. The CDR3 spells CASRRGQAQPQHF. The CDR3 nucleotides are TGTGCCAGCAGAAGGGGGCAGGCTCAGCCCCAGCATTTT.

This clonotype was observed a handful of times. The chain employs TRBV20-1 and TRBJ1-1, with D unclear. Per germline, CDR1 DFQATT and CDR2 SNEGSKA (reference sequence). There are 14 residues in the CDR3. Between the trimmed V and J ends, which lost 5 bases and 6 bases, there was a span of 19 bases. This CDR3 is CSAGIGVASAEAFF. DNA for the CDR3: TGCAGTGCTGGGATCGGGGTCGCTAGCGCTGAAGCTTTCTTT.

This chain connects TRBV29-1 to TRBJ1-1; possibly TRBD1 for D (5 bases). Trimming removed 7 bases from V and 0 bases from J, with 15 bases in between. The CDR3 is 14 residues long. The V gene's germline CDR1 is SQVTM and CDR2 ANQGSEA. CDR3 nucleotides: TGCAGCGCTAAAGGGGACCCGATGAACACTGAAGCTTTCTTT. Protein product: CSAKGDPMNTEAFF. The variable domain in full, with the rest retrieved from reference TRBV29-1 and TRBJ1-1, is SAVISQKPSRDICQRGTSLTIQCQVDSQVTMMFWYRQQPGQSLTLIATANQGSEATYESGFVIDKFPISRPNLTFSTLTVSNMSPEDSSIYLCSAKGDPMNTEAFFGQGTRLTVV.

This clonotype was observed a few times. The chain employs TRBV10-3 and TRBJ2-2; D is unresolved. This CDR3 is built from 14 residues. Germline V gives CDR1 ENHRY, CDR2 SYGVKD. Trimming left V 8 bases short and J 0 bases short, with 10 bases between. CDR3 bases: TGTGCCATCGGTCCCACGGCGAACACCGGGGAGCTGTTTTTT. It is translated as CAIGPTANTGELFF.

This clonotype has only a few counts. The chain couples TRBV28 to TRBJ2-1, with D possibly matching TRBD1 (6 bases). The CDR3 consists of 15 residues. Between the trimmed V and J ends, which lost 5 bases and 2 bases, there was a span of 13 bases. The germline V gene encodes CDR1 MDHEN and CDR2 SYDVKM. The CDR3 reads CASSPLGGAYNEQFF. The DNA for the CDR3 is TGTGCCAGCAGTCCACTAGGGGGTGCCTACAATGAGCAGTTCTTC.

This clonotype was picked up many times. This chain connects TRBV12-3 or TRBV12-4 to TRBJ1-1; 8 bases align to TRBD1. Trimming removed 5 bases from V and 0 bases from J; junction bases left unmatched: 5. The CDR3 has 15 amino acids. CDR3 nucleotides: TGTGCCAGCAGTCTTTGGACAGGGATGAACACTGAAGCTTTCTTT. Translation gives CASSLWTGMNTEAFF.

This chain joins TRBV6-2 or TRBV6-3 and TRBJ2-7; D may be TRBD1 (6 bases). The CDR3 is 16 residues long. V was trimmed by 10 bases and J by 12 bases, leaving 34 bases between them. Germline CDR1 is MNHEY and CDR2 is SVGEGT. The chain's CDR3 is CATSRGVGSGRDVLYF. Here the CDR3 DNA reads TGTGCCACCAGCAGGGGAGTTGGTTCCGGACGCGACGTGTTGTACTTC.

In its sample, this clonotype was seen a few times. J is TRBJ2-5 and V is TRBV6-2 or TRBV6-3; tentatively, D is TRBD1 (6 bases). Germline assignment: CDR1 MNHEY and CDR2 SVGEGT. This CDR3 spans 17 amino acids. V was trimmed by 0 bases and J by 1 base, leaving 15 bases between them. The CDR3 nucleotides are TGTGCCAGCAGTTACTCGATTGCCGGACAGCTCCAAGAGACCCAGTACTTC. This gives the protein CASSYSIAGQLQETQYF.

This chain joins TRBV6-1 and TRBJ2-7, with a possible D match to TRBD2 (7 bases). Germline CDR1 and CDR2: MNHNS and SASEGT. The CDR3 is 15 residues long. Trimming stripped 3 bases from V and 1 base from J, with 13 bases between. In DNA, the CDR3 is TGTGCCAGCAGTGAGGGGGGGCTGAAATCCTACGAGCAGTACTTC. It translates to CASSEGGLKSYEQYF.

There are a few counts of this clonotype. The V call is TRBV4-1, the J call TRBJ1-1; D not certain. Germline CDR1 reads MGHRA; CDR2 reads YSYEKL. Between the trimmed V and J ends, which lost 2 bases and 5 bases, there was a span of 12 bases. There are 14 residues in the CDR3. The CDR3 here is CASSQPRGNTEAFF. CDR3 sequence (DNA): TGCGCCAGCAGCCAACCTCGGGGTAATACTGAAGCTTTCTTT.

The chain couples TRBV10-3 to TRBJ2-5, with a weak D call TRBD2 (5 bases). This CDR3 comprises 13 residues. CDR1 ENHRY and CDR2 SYGVKD come from the germline V gene. V was pared by 5 bases and J by 5 bases, with 12 bases between. The CDR3 loop reads CAISSGNRETQYF. CDR3 in DNA: TGTGCCATCAGTTCCGGGAACCGGGAGACCCAGTACTTC.

This clonotype was detected a few times. V is TRBV20-1 and J is TRBJ2-7, with TRBD2 matching over 8 bases. Per the germline V gene, CDR1 is DFQATT and CDR2 is SNEGSKA (reference sequence). This CDR3 region has 11 residues. The J segment lost 9 bases and the V segment lost 3 bases, leaving 4 bases of the junction unmatched. The chain's CDR3 is CSASGTRVQYF. The CDR3 DNA sequence: TGCAGTGCTAGTGGGACTAGAGTGCAGTACTTC.

The rearrangement joins TRBV15 to TRBJ2-7, with D tentatively TRBD1 (5 bases). In germline, CDR1 is LNHNV, CDR2 YYDKDF (reference sequence). Trimming removed 3 bases at V and 7 bases at J, with 16 bases between. The CDR3 has 14 residues. Here the CDR3 reads CATSSARALREQYF. DNA for the CDR3: TGTGCCACCAGCAGCGCCAGGGCCCTGAGGGAGCAGTACTTC.